This T cell receptor beta chain was identified during a study of T cell repertoires in cytomegalovirus infection. Overall study context: Shared public TCR beta signatures pointed to both CMV infection and a matching HLA type.

TCRdb fed the reads into MiXCR, producing one record per CDR3 protein. The profile covers fewer than 550,000 distinct CDR3 sequences, with 15% to 20% appearing a single time and 20% to 30% taken by the ten largest. J gave up 0 bases and V 0 bases, and 4 bases lay outside the gene matches. Germline CDR1 reads MNHEY; CDR2 reads SVGAGI. The CDR3 has 17 amino acids. V usage is TRBV6-5 and J usage is TRBJ2-1, with 8 nucleotides matching TRBD2. Material for sequencing was CD8+ T cells from PBMCs. The TCR originated in a human donor in good health (CMV status not recorded). Some clones in this sample may be carry-over from other donors' samples. The CDR3 region is CASSYSRTSGSYNEQFF. In DNA, the CDR3 is TGTGCCAGCAGTTACTCTCGAACTAGCGGCTCCTACAATGAGCAGTTCTTC.